A selection of T cell receptor beta chains follows, all from one sample in a study of T-cell reconstitution after alpha-beta-depleted transplantation in children. TCRdb called the PCR reads again in MiXCR, with one record for every CDR3 protein. This table holds some 240,000 distinct CDR3 sequences, 9% to 10% found once. This specimen consisted of PBMCs from the stem cell graft donor, obtained from the stem cell graft. The origin of the receptors is a human donor who donated a stem cell graft to a child with SCID. The CDR3 runs from the conserved cysteine through the conserved F or W. D genes are given only for firm matches. Only part of the rows carry a size: once, few, many, or a class if the clone is expanded.

NA,NA,TRBV7-9,TRBJ1-5,TGTGCCAGCAGCCCCAGGGGCAGGCCCCAGCATTTT,CASSPRGRPQHF
NA,many,TRBV5-1,TRBJ1-1,TGCGCCAGCAGCTTGGGGGCACCGAACACTGAAGCTTTCTTT,CASSLGAPNTEAFF
TRBD1,few,TRBV20-1,TRBJ1-2,TGCAGTGCTTGGACAGGGGACCCTGGGGGCTACACCTTC,CSAWTGDPGGYTF
NA,many,TRBV7-2,TRBJ2-7,TGTGCCAGCAGCTTATCTTGGCGGAACGAGCAGTACTTC,CASSLSWRNEQYF
NA,many,TRBV5-6,TRBJ1-3,TGTGCCAGCAGCCCCCGACAGAGCCTCTCTGGAAACACCATATATTTT,CASSPRQSLSGNTIYF
NA,many,TRBV12-3/TRBV12-4,TRBJ1-2,TGTGCCAGCAGTCCCCGAAGGGGAGGGTTCGGCTACACCTTC,CASSPRRGGFGYTF
NA,many,TRBV5-1,TRBJ1-1,TGCGCCAGCAGCTTGCCCAGTCTTGAAGCTTTCTTT,CASSLPSLEAFF
NA,many,TRBV24-1,TRBJ2-2,TGTGCCACCAGTGACCCAGGGTTTCGGGAGCTGTTTTTT,CATSDPGFRELFF
TRBD1,NA,TRBV5-5,TRBJ1-2,TGTGCCAGCAGCTGGGGCCGACAGGGGATAGGCTATGGCTACACCTTC,CASSWGRQGIGYGYTF
TRBD1,many,TRBV5-1,TRBJ2-7,TGCGCCAGCAGCTTGGGACAGGGGAGAACATACGAGCAGTACTTC,CASSLGQGRTYEQYF
NA,many,TRBV12-3/TRBV12-4,TRBJ1-4,TGTGCCAGCAGTCCCCGCAATAGGGGGGAGGCGGAAAAACTGTTTTTT,CASSPRNRGEAEKLFF